The 11 T cell receptor beta chains below were found in one sample sequenced in a study of control samples from healthy donors and cancer patients. Method: immunoSEQ multiplex PCR; TCRdb's copy keeps in-frame clones and lacks some. The sample has about 52,000 clones; roughly 96% are singletons. The sequencing input was blood. All receptors come from a man younger than 45 in good health.

CDR3 bases: TGTGCCAGTATTCCACTCAGCGGCTTCTTCTACGAGCAGTACTTC. It codes for CASIPLSGFFYEQYF. The chain links TRBV19 to TRBJ2-7; possibly TRBD2 for D (5 bases). Germline V gene sequence: CDR1 LNHDA, CDR2 SQIVND (reference sequence). The V end was cut by 7 bases, the J end by 3 bases, with 19 bases between. The CDR3 length is 15 residues.

The V gene is TRBV11-2, the J gene TRBJ2-5; 9 bases are shared with TRBD1. Germline trimming cut 6 bases from V and 2 bases from J; bases unmatched to any gene: 13. Per germline, CDR1 SGHAT and CDR2 FQNNGV. The CDR3 sequence is 17 residues long. The CDR3 protein is CASRTPGQGRGQETQYF. In DNA, the CDR3 is TGTGCCAGCAGAACACCAGGACAGGGGAGAGGACAAGAGACCCAGTACTTC.

The chain joins TRBV6-2 or TRBV6-3 to TRBJ1-2; D is possibly TRBD1 (6 bases). This CDR3 region has 13 residues. Germline assignment: CDR1 MNHEY and CDR2 SVGEGT. V lost 5 bases, J lost 7 bases, and 14 bases lay in between. The DNA of the CDR3 is TGTGCCAGCAGTCTTACAGGGTTTGGTGGCTACACCTTC. It translates to CASSLTGFGGYTF.

This clone is a singleton in its sample. The chain has TRBV11-3 and TRBJ1-3; a possible D gene is TRBD1 (6 bases). V was clipped by 5 bases and J by 2 bases, with 13 bases between them. The germline V gene encodes CDR1 SGHNT and CDR2 YENEEA. The CDR3 contains 15 residues. CDR3 sequence (DNA): TGTGCCAGCAGCCACACAGGGATGGCTGGAAACACCATATATTTT. Protein product: CASSHTGMAGNTIYF.

The gene calls are TRBV27 and TRBJ2-3; 13 positions agree with TRBD2. V was clipped by 4 bases and J by 6 bases; unmatched bases: 10. Germline V gives CDR1 MNHEY, CDR2 SMNVEV (reference sequence). CDR3 length: 17 amino acids. The DNA of the CDR3 is TGTGCCAGCAGTTCCAGACTAGCGGGAGGACCCAGGGATACGCAGTATTTT. Translation: CASSSRLAGGPRDTQYF.

This chain uses TRBV4-3 with TRBJ2-1; no reliable D call. CDR3 size: 14 residues. Germline CDR1 LGHNA, CDR2 YSLEER. Trimming pared 0 bases from V and 5 bases from J, leaving 8 bases between. CDR3 in amino acids: CASSQDLADNEQFF. DNA of the CDR3: TGCGCCAGCAGCCAAGATTTGGCGGACAATGAGCAGTTCTTC.

CDR3 nucleotide sequence: TGCGCCAGCAGCCCCTTGGGGAGCGGGAGGGCCGGTGATACGCAGTATTTT. As protein: CASSPLGSGRAGDTQYF. This sequence joins TRBV5-1 and TRBJ2-3; 10 nucleotides align to TRBD2. The CDR3 covers 17 residues. Unmatched junction bases numbered 14, after V lost 4 bases and J lost 6 bases. The germline V gene encodes CDR1 SGHRS and CDR2 YFSETQ.

The chain combines TRBV19 with TRBJ1-2; D remains unclear. V was cut by 2 bases and J by 5 bases, with 6 bases left in between. CDR1 and CDR2 from the germline V gene are LNHDA and SQIVND (reference sequence). The CDR3 sequence is 12 residues long. The CDR3 coding sequence is TGTGCCAGTAGTATAAGGTCATATGGCTACACCTTC. Translation gives CASSIRSYGYTF.

This clone was detected only once. The rearrangement links TRBV7-9 to TRBJ1-1, with 8 bases fitting TRBD1. Germline V CDR1 and CDR2: SEHNR, FQNEAQ (reference sequence). This CDR3 has 14 residues. J lost 5 bases, V lost 4 bases, and 6 bases had no gene match. CDR3 DNA sequence: TGTGCCAGCAGCTCAACAGGGGGAGCGACTGAAGCTTTCTTT. It encodes CASSSTGGATEAFF.

This clone was detected a few times. V gene TRBV30 combines with J gene TRBJ2-7; 9 nucleotides match TRBD1. The germline gives CDR1 GTSNPN, CDR2 SVGIG (reference sequence). The ends lost 3 bases at V and 6 bases at J; junction bases unmatched: 6. This CDR3 is built from 13 residues. The CDR3 sequence: CAWSYGQGSEQYF. The CDR3 nucleotides are TGTGCCTGGAGCTACGGACAGGGGAGCGAGCAGTACTTC.

The rearrangement links TRBV21-1 to TRBJ1-2. TRBV21-1 is marked as a pseudogene. The CDR3 has 13 residues. In nucleotides, the CDR3 is TGTGCCAGCAGCGCTCACGGGGGTCGTGGCTACACCTTC. It is translated as CASSAHGGRGYTF.